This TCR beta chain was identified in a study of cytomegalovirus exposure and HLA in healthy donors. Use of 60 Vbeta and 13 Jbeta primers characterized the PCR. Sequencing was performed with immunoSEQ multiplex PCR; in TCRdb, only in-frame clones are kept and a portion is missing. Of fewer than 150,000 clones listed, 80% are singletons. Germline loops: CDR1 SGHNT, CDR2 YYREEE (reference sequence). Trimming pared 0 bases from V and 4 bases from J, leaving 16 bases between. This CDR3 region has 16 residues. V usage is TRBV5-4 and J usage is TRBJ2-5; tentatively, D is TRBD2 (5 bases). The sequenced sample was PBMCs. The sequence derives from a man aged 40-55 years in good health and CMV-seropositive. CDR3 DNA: TGTGCCAGCAGCTTGGAGGTCCACGGGGAGCCAGAGACCCAGTACTTC. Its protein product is CASSLEVHGEPETQYF.